This T cell receptor (beta chain) was obtained from a study of graft-versus-host responses after intestinal transplantation. About this clone: Its matching antigen is unknown.

The assay was immunoSEQ multiplex PCR, and TCRdb's table has in-frame clones only and misses some. Found here are about 94,000 clones, roughly 90% of them singletons; the top ten hold roughly 0.5%. Source: unstimulated CD8+ T cells sorted from spleen or lymph node cells, taken before intestinal transplant. The origin of this receptor is a human donor who received an intestinal transplant.

CDR3 sequence: CASSYGTSGINEQFF. The CDR3 DNA is TGTGCCAGCAGTTATGGGACTAGCGGGATCAATGAGCAGTTCTTC. The chain uses TRBV5-6 and TRBJ2-1, with 13 bases fitting TRBD2. CDR1 SGHDT and CDR2 YYEEEE come from the germline V gene. This CDR3 has 15 amino acids. V shed 5 bases, J shed 6 bases, and the junction held 5 bases outside the gene matches.